The table lists the clone carrying this T cell receptor beta chain with a few counts. This sample was included in a study of shared clonotypes between healthy human individuals. The repertoire was sequenced with immunoSEQ multiplex PCR; TCRdb's copy has only in-frame clones and lacks some. The sample carries approximately 940,000 clones, over 60% recorded once. The V gene lost 5 bases and the J gene lost 10 bases, with 16 bases spanning the gap. Germline lookup yields CDR1 MNHEY and CDR2 SMNVEV (reference sequence). The CDR3 is 13 amino acids. Specimen: memory CD4+ T cells sorted from blood. The subset is: CD45RA-negative fraction. This clonotype was sampled from a man aged 18 to 30 in good health. The chain uses TRBV27 and TRBJ2-3; D may correspond to TRBD1 or TRBD2 (5 bases each). Here the CDR3 DNA reads TGTGCCAGCAGTCCGACTCCTGGGGGAGCGCAGTATTTT. Its translation is CASSPTPGGAQYF.